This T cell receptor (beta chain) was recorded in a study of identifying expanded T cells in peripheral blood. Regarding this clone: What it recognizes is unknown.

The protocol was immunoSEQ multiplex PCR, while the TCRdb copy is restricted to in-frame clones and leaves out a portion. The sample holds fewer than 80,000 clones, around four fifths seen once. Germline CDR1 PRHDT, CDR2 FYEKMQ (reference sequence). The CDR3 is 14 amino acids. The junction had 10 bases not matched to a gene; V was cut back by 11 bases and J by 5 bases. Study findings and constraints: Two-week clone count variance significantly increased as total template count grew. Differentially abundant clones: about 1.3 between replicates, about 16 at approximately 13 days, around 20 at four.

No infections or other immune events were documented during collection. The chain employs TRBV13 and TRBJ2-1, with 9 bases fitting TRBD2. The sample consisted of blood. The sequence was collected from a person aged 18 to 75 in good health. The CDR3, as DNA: TGTGCCGGGTCCAAGCGGGGGGTTAACAATGAGCAGTTCTTC. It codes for CAGSKRGVNNEQFF.